This TCR beta chain was profiled in a study of a mutant IDH1 vaccine in newly diagnosed glioma. The overall study: There were roughly 60% males and about 38% females among treated patients, whose mean age was approximately 44 years. Previous care, which was radiotherapy, temozolomide, or both, most often involved both. General study results and limits: Pseudoprogression apparently tracked independently of changes in top peripheral T cell clonotypes.

Time point reported: baseline, week 1 (first vaccination visit). Treatment described: pre-vaccination baseline after standard-of-care therapy. Donor tumors were new WHO grade 3 or 4 IDH1-mutant, ATRX-lost astrocytomas. The CDR3 is made up of 16 amino acids. Trimming took 4 bases from V and 1 from J, leaving 16 bases between them. Germline V gene data show CDR1 as SEHNR and CDR2 as FQNEAQ (reference sequence). Produced via immunoSEQ multiplex PCR; TCRdb's table is partial and in-frame only. In the table there are around 60,000 clones, about 90% of which are singletons. On this clone itself: Antigen specificity is unknown.

This rearrangement joins TRBV7-9 to TRBJ1-1, with D possibly TRBD1 on 5 matching bases. Specimen: PBMCs, collected from a glioma patient treated with radiotherapy, temozolomide or both. The source of this sequence is a man in his fifties with glioma. The CDR3 bases are TGTGCCAGCAGCTGGGGCCGGGGACGGAAGAACACTGAAGCTTTCTTT. Its translation is CASSWGRGRKNTEAFF.